The T cell receptor (beta chain) described here comes from a study of blood T cells in healthy people across ages (dated by TCRdb to 2015 to 2017). Background on the whole study: Template switching captured roughly one uniquely barcoded TCR beta cDNA molecule per two T cells in model experiments. Age-related changes in TCR beta repertoire diversity were measured in the study by deep sequencing normalized with unique cDNA molecular identifiers. Donors were grouped into four age groups: young (average approximately 16 years), middle-aged (39), aged (about 60) and long-lived (82). To avoid experimental bias, donors of different ages were distributed randomly across sequencing lanes. Two additional independent replicas of 1 million unique cDNA reads from the same blood draw were analyzed for two donors (one aged 18 to 29 and one aged 80 or older). Study-wide findings and limitations: Bulk unsorted PBMC profiling prevented conclusive comparison of naive and antigen-experienced compartments. Observed TCR beta diversity correlated strongly with the percentage of naive T cells measured by flow cytometry. Estimates of total diversity based on one million sequenced T cells were considered lower bounds and underestimates. Observed TCR beta diversity per million T cells fell roughly linearly with age, and a significant reduction was already apparent by age around 39. Compared with the aged group, the long-lived group had more naive CD4+ T cells, fewer expanded clones and increased TCR diversity, suggesting age selection. Because the CMV infection status of the donors was unknown, age-related changes in expanded clonotypes may potentially have been confounded.

To prepare the library, 5' RACE was applied. Sequencing instrument: Illumina HiSeq 2500. A second PCR of about 6 to 11 cycles was run with a J-beta primer mix and a sample-barcoded 5' primer. Each TCR beta cDNA molecule received a unique molecular identifier from a template-switch 5' adaptor carrying 12 random nucleotides. At least 2.5 million CDR3-containing paired-end reads were obtained from each sample. First-strand cDNA was synthesized from all RNA with the Mint cDNA synthesis kit, primed by a TRBC-specific oligonucleotide. After uracil-DNA glycosylase treatment, a first 18-cycle PCR used universal primers M1SS and BC2_uni_R on all cDNA. In the original analysis: Normalization of each sample was performed by random selection of 1 million high-quality reads, each carrying a distinct molecular identifier. Reads sharing molecular identifiers were discarded rather than binned into consensus sequences. MiTCR, run with a Q25 quality threshold and the strictest error-elimination algorithm, handled CDR3 identification, clonotype clustering and error correction. A nonparametric unseen species model with Euler transformation was used to estimate a lower bound on total TCR beta diversity. TCRdb cleaned the public reads at Q25 with fastp, built clones with MiXCR and kept in-frame beta chains. Entries that share a CDR3 protein sequence are merged under the most common genes and DNA. The V and J calls and clone size are TCRdb's, not the authors'. In this sample the table shows about a million distinct CDR3 sequences, roughly 50% of which occur a single time. Roughly an eighth of the sample is held by the ten biggest clonotypes.

Relative to germline, V is 5 bases shorter and J is 3 bases shorter, with 10 bases between their ends. The CDR3 sequence holds 13 residues, the cysteine and phenylalanine included. Only the CDR3 part of the read is kept: 39 bases, read in frame from the first base. According to the germline V gene (reference sequence), CDR1 reads SEHNR and CDR2 reads FQNEAQ. The 39 donors, aged about 6 to 95 years, were systemically healthy Caucasian individuals from Russia. Each donor gave ten milliliters of peripheral blood, collected into EDTA-treated Vacutainer tubes. Ficoll-Paque density-gradient centrifugation was used to isolate PBMCs, with at least 6.5 million per sample. Trizol reagent was used to extract total RNA from PBMCs, with at least 6 micrograms per sample. For every donor, flow cytometry on a PBMC aliquot measured the percentage of naive CD45RAhigh/CD27high T cells. In regard to this clonotype: Which antigen it targets is not known. The sample holds no much larger clone one base away, and base qualities are not on file.

This TCR was sampled from a man aged 25 to 45 in good health. The sample was blood. The chain links TRBV7-9 with TRBJ1-1, with a weak D call of TRBD1 (6 bases match). The bases are TGTGCCAGCAGCCCCGGACAGCACACTGAAGCTTTCTTT. It codes for CASSPGQHTEAFF.